In its sample, the clone carrying this T cell receptor beta chain was seen a few times. The data belong to a study of radiotherapy plus CTLA-4 blockade in lung cancer. J was trimmed by 4 bases and V by 5 bases; bases with no gene match: 5. Germline lookup yields CDR1 LNHDA and CDR2 SQIVND (reference sequence). The CDR3 consists of 14 residues. Only in-frame clones appear in the TCRdb table, and some are missing; sequencing was by immunoSEQ multiplex PCR. This table has about 62,000 clones, approximately 76% appearing once. The rearrangement links TRBV19 to TRBJ1-2; 9 bases are shared with TRBD1. The input for sequencing was peripheral blood, taken from a patient treated with radiotherapy plus ipilimumab. The receptor's source is a human donor with non-small cell lung cancer who had a complete response to radiotherapy plus ipilimumab. The DNA for the CDR3 is TGTGCCAGTAGTCCGTCGGACAGGGGCTATGGCTACACCTTC. Residues: CASSPSDRGYGYTF.